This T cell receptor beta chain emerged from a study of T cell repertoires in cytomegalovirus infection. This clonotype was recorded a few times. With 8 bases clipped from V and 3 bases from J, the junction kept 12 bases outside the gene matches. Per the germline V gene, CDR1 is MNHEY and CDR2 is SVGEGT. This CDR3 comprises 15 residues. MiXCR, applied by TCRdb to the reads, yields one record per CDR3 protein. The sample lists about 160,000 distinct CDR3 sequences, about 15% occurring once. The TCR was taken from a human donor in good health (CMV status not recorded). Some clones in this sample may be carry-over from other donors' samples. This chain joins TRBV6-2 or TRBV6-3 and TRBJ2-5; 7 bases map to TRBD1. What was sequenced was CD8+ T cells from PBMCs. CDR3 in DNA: TGTGCCAGCGGTAGACAGGGTATGGGAGAAGAGACCCAGTACTTC. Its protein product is CASGRQGMGEETQYF.